Sequencing of this T cell receptor (beta chain) was carried out in a study of tumour-infiltrating T cells in Burkitt lymphoma. In the study overall: Overall and progression-free survival were predicted by productive clonality.

Clones were sequenced by immunoSEQ multiplex PCR, and TCRdb holds only the in-frame ones, with some missing. The data hold 15,000 to 20,000 clones, with almost 80% observed a single time. This clone was seen once. The germline V gene encodes CDR1 LNHNV and CDR2 YYDKDF (reference sequence). This CDR3 is built from 16 residues. V lost 0 bases and J lost 2, with 11 bases in between. The chain is built from TRBV15 and TRBJ2-1; D is unclear. This receptor was identified in a human donor with diffuse large B-cell lymphoma. Sequencing was carried out using tumor tissue. The CDR3: CATSRDRERAYNEQFF. DNA for the CDR3: TGTGCCACCAGCAGAGATCGAGAACGAGCCTACAATGAGCAGTTCTTC.